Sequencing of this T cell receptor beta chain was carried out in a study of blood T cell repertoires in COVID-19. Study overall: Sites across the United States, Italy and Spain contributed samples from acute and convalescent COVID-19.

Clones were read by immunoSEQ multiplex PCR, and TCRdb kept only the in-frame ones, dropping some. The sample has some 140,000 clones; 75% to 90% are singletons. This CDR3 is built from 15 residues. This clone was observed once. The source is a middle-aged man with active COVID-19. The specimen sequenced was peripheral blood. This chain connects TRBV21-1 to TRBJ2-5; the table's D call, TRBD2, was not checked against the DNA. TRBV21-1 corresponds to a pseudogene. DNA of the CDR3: TGTGCCAGCAGCAGATCCCGGGGTTCGCAAGAGACCCAGTACTTC. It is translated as CASSRSRGSQETQYF.